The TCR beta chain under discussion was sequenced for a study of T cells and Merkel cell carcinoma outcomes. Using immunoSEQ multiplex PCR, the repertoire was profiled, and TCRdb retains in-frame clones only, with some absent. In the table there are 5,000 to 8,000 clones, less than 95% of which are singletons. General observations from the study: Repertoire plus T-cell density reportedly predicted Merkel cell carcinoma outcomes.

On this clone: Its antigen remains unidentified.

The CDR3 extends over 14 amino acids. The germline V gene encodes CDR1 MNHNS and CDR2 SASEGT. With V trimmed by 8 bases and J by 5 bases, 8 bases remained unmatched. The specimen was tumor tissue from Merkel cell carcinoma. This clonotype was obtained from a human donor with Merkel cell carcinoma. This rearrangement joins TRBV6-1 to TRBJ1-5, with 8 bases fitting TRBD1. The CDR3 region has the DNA TGTGCCAGCGGCAGGACAGGGATCGATCAGCCCCAGCATTTT. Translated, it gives CASGRTGIDQPQHF.